This TCR beta chain was sequenced for a study of blood T cell repertoires in COVID-19. The wider study: Whether acute or convalescent, the COVID-19 samples came from the United States, Italy and Spain.

The CDR3 is 14 residues long. V gave up 1 base and J gave up 3 bases, with 9 bases separating them. CDR1 SGHTA and CDR2 FQGNSA come from the germline V gene. Clones were sequenced by immunoSEQ multiplex PCR, and TCRdb holds only the in-frame ones, with some missing. The table has fewer than 250,000 clones, around 80% seen once; the top ten hold 6% to 7.5%. The chain combines TRBV7-2 with TRBJ1-2; D is undetermined. The sequencing input was PBMCs or T cells enriched from blood (not recorded which). The receptor was isolated from a woman aged 40 to 50 with acute COVID-19. This chain's CDR3 is CASSLVSSDYGYTF. CDR3 sequence (DNA): TGTGCCAGCAGCTTAGTAAGCTCCGACTATGGCTACACCTTC.